The entry that follows covers one TCR beta chain sequence. This table comes from immunoSEQ multiplex PCR, and its TCRdb copy is limited to in-frame clones, with some not included. The data contain 100,000 to 150,000 clones, around 86% of them singletons. These data originate in a study of blood T cell repertoires in COVID-19. CDR1 and CDR2 from the germline V gene are SGHAT and FQNNGV. The V and J ends lost 5 bases and 6 bases respectively, with 23 bases between them. The CDR3 is made up of 16 amino acids. The rearrangement links TRBV11-2 to TRBJ2-7, with a weak D call TRBD2 (6 bases). Material for sequencing was peripheral blood. The receptor was derived from a woman between 65 and 79 years old with COVID-19, enrolled during active disease. The DNA of the CDR3 is TGTGCCAGCAGCCCCCGGAGGGTAACATACCTTAGCGAGCAGTACTTC. Amino acid sequence: CASSPRRVTYLSEQYF.